This T cell receptor (beta chain) was identified in a study of T-cell memory formation after mild COVID-19. Germline CDR1 reads MNHEY; CDR2 reads SVGEGT. This CDR3 spans 14 amino acids. V lost 10 bases and J lost 2, with 16 bases in between. In regard to this clonotype: What it binds is not known.

Employing constant-segment primers, 5'RACE generated TCR alpha and TCR beta cDNA libraries bearing sample barcodes and UMIs. Via MiXCR, TCRdb re-called the 5' RACE reads, giving one row per CDR3 protein. This sample yields about 400,000 distinct CDR3 sequences, of which 20% to 25% are seen a single time; around 13% belongs to the top ten. Notes on the study in general: Day 15 to 85 contracting clones showed balanced CD4/CD8; day 15 to 37 expanders favored CD4+.

The chain links TRBV6-2 or TRBV6-3 to TRBJ2-3; perhaps D is TRBD1 or TRBD2 (5 bases each). Sequencing was done on a sample of PBMCs or a T cell subset sorted from them (not recorded which). The TCR originated in an adult woman who had mild COVID-19 (a few samples of this study predate the infection). Cell type and time point are not known. In DNA, the CDR3 is TGTGCCACTTCTGGGACCGCTAACACAGATACGCAGTATTTT. This sequence encodes CATSGTANTDTQYF.